The present entry profiles one TCR beta chain with its context. TCRdb's table, derived via immunoSEQ multiplex PCR, lists solely in-frame clones and lacks some. The sample includes over 250,000 clones, approximately 83% of them seen just once. This sample is drawn from a study of blood T cell repertoires in COVID-19. Study details: Researchers got acute and convalescent COVID-19 samples from the United States, Italy and Spain.

This clonotype was obtained from a human donor in a cohort sampled during active COVID-19. Source material: peripheral blood.

CDR3 coding DNA: TGTGCCAGCAGGGCGGGAGTTCAAGAGACCCAGTACTTC. It translates to CASRAGVQETQYF. V gene TRBV28 combines with J gene TRBJ2-5; 7 bases match TRBD2. Germline V gene data show CDR1 as MDHEN and CDR2 as SYDVKM. The CDR3 runs 13 residues. After removal of 6 bases from V and 2 bases from J, the junction contained 3 bases not matched to a gene.